These 21 T cell receptor beta chains originate from one sample sequenced in a study of Ad26.COV2.S vaccination and SARS-CoV-2 variants. Sequencing was performed with immunoSEQ multiplex PCR; in TCRdb, only in-frame clones are kept and a portion is missing. Among some 300,000 clones listed, approximately 86% were seen once. Specified treatment: about 20 received Ad26.COV2.S at low or high dose, single or two shots; roughly 5 received placebo; per-sample allocation not given. Sampling was done on day 63 after the first vaccine or placebo injection. Sequences were derived from peripheral blood, sampled in a trial of Ad26.COV2.S vaccine versus placebo. These receptors were collected from a person between 18 and 60 years old who received the Ad26.COV2.S COVID-19 vaccine or a placebo.

The chain employs TRBV5-1 and TRBJ1-6; the match to TRBD1 covers 7 bases. CDR3 length: 16 amino acids. V lost 4 bases and J lost 7; bases outside the gene matches: 11. Germline CDR1 and CDR2: SGHRS and YFSETQ. CDR3 protein: CASSRSSRDSNSPLHF. As DNA, the CDR3 is TGCGCCAGCAGCCGTAGTTCCAGGGACAGCAATTCACCCCTCCACTTT.

This clone occurred a few times. This chain uses TRBV4-3 with TRBJ1-2; possible D gene TRBD1, 6 bases. The CDR3 totals 15 residues. Trimming stripped 4 bases from V and 13 bases from J, with 25 bases between. CDR1 is LGHNA, CDR2 YSLEER, per germline. CDR3 bases: TGCGCCAGCAGCCTTAGGACAGATTTCCTTCGGGGTTGCACCTTC. This encodes CASSLRTDFLRGCTF.

The chain couples TRBV27 to TRBJ1-1; 7 bases align to TRBD1. The CDR3 totals 14 residues. Germline trimming cut 6 bases from V and 1 base from J; bases unmatched to any gene: 5. Germline V CDR1 and CDR2: MNHEY, SMNVEV (reference sequence). CDR3 residues: CASSPDRRNTEAFF. For the CDR3, the DNA is TGTGCCAGCAGCCCGGACAGGAGGAACACTGAAGCTTTCTTT.

V gene TRBV14 combines with J gene TRBJ1-1; tentative D call: TRBD1 (6 bases). The length of the CDR3 is 16 residues. CDR1 and CDR2 from the germline V gene are SGHDN and FVKESK. V lost 1 base to trimming and J lost 5 bases, with 17 bases between them. The CDR3 coding sequence is TGTGCCAGCAGCCAAGCCGGGGGCACCTTGTGGACTGAAGCTTTCTTT. This encodes CASSQAGGTLWTEAFF. Full variable domain (remainder filled in from reference TRBV14 and TRBJ1-1): EAGVTQFPSHSVIEKGQTVTLRCDPISGHDNLYWYRRVMGKEIKFLLHFVKESKQDESGMPNNRFLAERTGGTYSTLKVQPAELEDSGVYFCASSQAGGTLWTEAFFGQGTRLTVV.

Comments on this clone: Other DNA sequences within the sample encode an identical CDR3. The chain recombines TRBV3-1 (or the pseudogene TRBV3-2) with TRBJ1-5, with no clear D. V lost 0 bases and J 2 bases, leaving 2 bases between the germline ends. This CDR3 has 13 residues. Per germline, CDR1 LGHDT and CDR2 YNNKEL (reference sequence). The CDR3, as DNA: TGTGCCAGCAGCCAAGAGGGCAATCAGCCCCAGCATTTT. This sequence encodes CASSQEGNQPQHF.

The chain combines TRBV3-1 (or the pseudogene TRBV3-2) with TRBJ2-7; unclear D gene. CDR3 length: 12 residues. Germline V lookup: CDR1 LGHDT, CDR2 YNNKEL (reference sequence). Trimming removed 4 bases at V and 7 bases at J, with 11 bases between. As DNA, the CDR3 is TGTGCCAGCAGCCCTCTCGGTTTGGAGCAGTACTTC. This sequence encodes CASSPLGLEQYF.

The CDR3 DNA reads as TGTGCCAGCAGCCCAGGGGGGTCCGGCTACACCTTC. The encoded protein is CASSPGGSGYTF. The V gene is TRBV12-3 or TRBV12-4, the J gene TRBJ1-2; 7 bases line up with TRBD1. V was clipped by 6 bases and J by 8 bases; unmatched bases: 6. The CDR3 sequence is 12 residues long.

This clone was found many times. V usage is TRBV2 and J usage is TRBJ2-1, with 11 bases that match TRBD2. V shed 3 bases and J 8 bases; nucleotides not matched to a gene: 9. The germline V gene has CDR1 SNHLY and CDR2 FYNNEI. The CDR3 has 16 residues. The CDR3 here is CASSDWSSGGSDEQFF. As DNA, the CDR3 is TGTGCCAGCAGTGATTGGTCTAGCGGGGGGAGCGATGAGCAGTTCTTC.

J is TRBJ2-3 and V is TRBV3-1 (or the pseudogene TRBV3-2), with 10 bases fitting TRBD2. Germline-derived CDR1 and CDR2 are LGHDT and YNNKEL (reference sequence). The CDR3 runs to 17 residues. The junction had 8 bases not matched to a gene; V was cut back by 5 bases and J by 0 bases. The CDR3 region has the DNA TGTGCCAGCAGCGCTACAGCGGGGGGGGTTAGCACAGATACGCAGTATTTT. This translates into CASSATAGGVSTDTQYF.

The CDR3 nucleotides read TGTGCCAGCAGCCACCTTAATCAGCCCCAGCATTTT. Its translation is CASSHLNQPQHF. The chain has TRBV3-1 (or the pseudogene TRBV3-2) and TRBJ1-5; D is ambiguous. V was cut by 3 bases and J by 4 bases, with 4 bases left in between. In germline, CDR1 is LGHDT, CDR2 YNNKEL (reference sequence). The CDR3 is 12 amino acids.

CDR3 amino acids: CASSLAGANYGYTF. Written as DNA, the CDR3 is TGTGCCAGCAGCTTGGCAGGGGCTAACTATGGCTACACCTTC. The V call is TRBV5-6, the J call TRBJ1-2; a weak D match, TRBD1 (6 bases). V lost 0 bases, J lost 0 bases, and 6 bases lay in between. The CDR3 covers 14 residues. Germline CDR1 reads SGHDT; CDR2 reads YYEEEE.

The chain carries TRBV9 and TRBJ2-7; D gene uncertain. Germline loops: CDR1 SGDLS, CDR2 YYNGEE. The CDR3 runs 15 residues. V gave up 0 bases and J gave up 3 bases, with 13 bases separating them. CDR3: CASSVGIELNYEQYF. CDR3 DNA sequence: TGTGCCAGCAGCGTAGGAATAGAGTTAAACTACGAGCAGTACTTC.

V is TRBV11-2 and J is TRBJ1-5; D ambiguous. There are 16 residues in the CDR3. Trimming stripped 1 base from V and 0 bases from J, with 10 bases between. CDR1 and CDR2 (germline): SGHAT, FQNNGV. The CDR3 sequence is CASSLGQAYSNQPQHF. In DNA, the CDR3 is TGTGCCAGCAGCTTAGGCCAGGCTTATAGCAATCAGCCCCAGCATTTT.

The V gene is TRBV7-2, the J gene TRBJ2-1; 7 bases line up with TRBD1. CDR3 length: 15 amino acids. V lost 5 bases and J lost 2; bases outside the gene matches: 6. Germline V gene sequence: CDR1 SGHTA, CDR2 FQGNSA. CDR3 protein: CASSTQTGTYNEQFF. CDR3 nucleotide sequence: TGTGCCAGCAGCACCCAGACAGGGACCTACAATGAGCAGTTCTTC.

CDR3: CASSLETGPTYGYTF. DNA for the CDR3: TGTGCCAGCAGCTTAGAGACAGGGCCTACTTATGGCTACACCTTC. The chain uses TRBV7-2 and TRBJ1-2; TRBD1 agrees at 7 bases. J was trimmed by 5 bases and V by 1 base; bases with no gene match: 7. This CDR3 spans 15 amino acids. The V gene's germline CDR1 is SGHTA and CDR2 FQGNSA.

The chain employs TRBV6-6 and TRBJ2-3, with D unresolved. The V gene's germline CDR1 is MNHNY and CDR2 SVGAGI (reference sequence). V was shortened by 6 bases and J by 4 bases, with 17 bases between the two germline ends. The CDR3 runs 15 residues. The CDR3: CASSPPPSPPDTQYF. In DNA form, the CDR3 reads TGTGCCAGCAGCCCCCCCCCAAGCCCACCAGATACGCAGTATTTT.

The chain carries TRBV4-2 and TRBJ1-5; 11 nucleotides line up with TRBD1. The trim removed 0 bases at V and 4 bases at J, leaving 2 bases unmatched. The CDR3 covers 16 residues. CDR1 and CDR2 from the germline V gene are LGHNA and YNFKEQ. In nucleotides, the CDR3 is TGTGCCAGCAGCCAAGATGGGACAGGGGGTAATCAGCCCCAGCATTTT. This gives the protein CASSQDGTGGNQPQHF.

This clone was found once. The rearrangement links TRBV6-5 to TRBJ2-7, with 15 positions matching TRBD2. The CDR3 covers 15 residues. The trim removed 4 bases at V and 5 bases at J, leaving 3 bases unmatched. CDR1 and CDR2 from the germline V gene are MNHEY and SVGAGI. The CDR3 is CASSFGLAGGNEQYF. CDR3 coding DNA: TGTGCCAGCAGTTTTGGACTAGCGGGGGGGAACGAGCAGTACTTC.

The chain combines TRBV6-5 with TRBJ1-5, with D uncertain. CDR3 length: 13 residues. V lost 6 bases and J lost 4, with 10 bases in between. Per germline, CDR1 MNHEY and CDR2 SVGAGI. The CDR3 DNA reads TGTGCCAGCAGCCAGCTTCGAAATCAGCCCCAGCATTTT. It specifies CASSQLRNQPQHF.

The chain employs TRBV28 and TRBJ1-3, with a possible D match to TRBD1 (5 bases). The germline V and J ends were trimmed by 3 bases and 3 bases, with 12 bases remaining between them. This CDR3 contains 15 residues. Germline CDR1 reads MDHEN; CDR2 reads SYDVKM. CDR3 sequence: CASSFQGEDGNTIYF. The CDR3, as DNA: TGTGCCAGCAGTTTTCAAGGGGAGGATGGAAACACCATATATTTT.

The genes are TRBV30 and TRBJ1-5; 8 nucleotides align to TRBD1. Germline V CDR1 and CDR2: GTSNPN, SVGIG (reference sequence). The CDR3 loop spans 18 amino acids. Trimming took 2 bases from V and 0 from J; bases not matched to a gene: 12. This chain's CDR3 is CAWSLGAGGSYSNQPQHF. CDR3 coding DNA: TGTGCCTGGAGTTTGGGGGCAGGGGGCTCCTATAGCAATCAGCCCCAGCATTTT.